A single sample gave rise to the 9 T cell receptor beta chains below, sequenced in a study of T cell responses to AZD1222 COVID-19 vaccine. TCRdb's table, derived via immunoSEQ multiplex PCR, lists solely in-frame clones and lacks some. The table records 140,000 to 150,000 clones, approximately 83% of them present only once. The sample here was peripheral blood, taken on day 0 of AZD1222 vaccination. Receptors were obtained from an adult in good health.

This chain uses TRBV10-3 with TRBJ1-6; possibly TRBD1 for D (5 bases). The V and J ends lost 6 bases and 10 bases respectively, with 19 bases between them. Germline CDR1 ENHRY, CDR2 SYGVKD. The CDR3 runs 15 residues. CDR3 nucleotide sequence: TGTGCCATCAGGGGTTCCGTGGGGGGTAACTCACCCCTCCACTTT. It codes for CAIRGSVGGNSPLHF.

CDR3 bases: TGTGCCTGGGGAGTGAGTTCCTACGAGCAGTACTTC. It translates to CAWGVSSYEQYF. V gene TRBV30 combines with J gene TRBJ2-7; D remains ambiguous. The CDR3 loop spans 12 amino acids. In germline, CDR1 is GTSNPN, CDR2 SVGIG (reference sequence). V lost 5 bases, J lost 1 base, and 9 bases lay in between.

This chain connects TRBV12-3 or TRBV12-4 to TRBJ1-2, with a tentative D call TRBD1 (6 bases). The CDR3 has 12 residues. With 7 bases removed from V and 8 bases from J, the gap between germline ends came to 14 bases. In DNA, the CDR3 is TGTGCCAGCACCTTTCCGGGGGGCGGCTACACCTTC. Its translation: CASTFPGGGYTF.

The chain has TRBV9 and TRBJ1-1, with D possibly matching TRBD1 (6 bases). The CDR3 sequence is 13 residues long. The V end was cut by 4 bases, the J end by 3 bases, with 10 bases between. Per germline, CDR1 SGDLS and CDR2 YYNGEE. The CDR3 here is CASSSAGDTEAFF. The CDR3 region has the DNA TGTGCCAGCAGCTCGGCAGGGGACACTGAAGCTTTCTTT.

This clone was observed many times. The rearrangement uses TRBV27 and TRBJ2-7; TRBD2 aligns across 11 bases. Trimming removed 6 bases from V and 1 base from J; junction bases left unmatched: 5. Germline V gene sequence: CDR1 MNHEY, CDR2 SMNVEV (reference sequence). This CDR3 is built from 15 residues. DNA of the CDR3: TGTGCCAGCAGGCTAACTAGCGGGGGATCCTACGAGCAGTACTTC. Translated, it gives CASRLTSGGSYEQYF.

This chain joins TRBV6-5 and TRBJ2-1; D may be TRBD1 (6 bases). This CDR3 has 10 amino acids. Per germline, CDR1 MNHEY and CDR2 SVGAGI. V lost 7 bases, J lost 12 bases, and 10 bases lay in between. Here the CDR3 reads CASTSTGQFF. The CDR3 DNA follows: TGTGCCAGCACGTCGACAGGGCAGTTCTTC.

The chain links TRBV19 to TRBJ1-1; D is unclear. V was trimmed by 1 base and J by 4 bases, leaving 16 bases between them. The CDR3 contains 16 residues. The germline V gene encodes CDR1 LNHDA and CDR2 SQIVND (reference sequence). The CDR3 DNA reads TGTGCCAGTAGTATAGCGGGGTCGTGGAGTGCCACTGAAGCTTTCTTT. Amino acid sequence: CASSIAGSWSATEAFF.

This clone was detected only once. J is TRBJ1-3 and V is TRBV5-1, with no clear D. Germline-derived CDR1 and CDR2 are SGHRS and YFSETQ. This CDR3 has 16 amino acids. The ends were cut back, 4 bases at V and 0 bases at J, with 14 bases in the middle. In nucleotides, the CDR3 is TGCGCCAGCAGCCTTACCCACCAGAGCTCTGGAAACACCATATATTTT. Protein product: CASSLTHQSSGNTIYF. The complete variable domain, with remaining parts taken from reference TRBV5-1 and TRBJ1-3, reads KAGVTQTPRYLIKTRGQQVTLSCSPISGHRSVSWYQQTPGQGLQFLFEYFSETQRNKGNFPGRFSGRQFSNSRSEMNVSTLELGDSALYLCASSLTHQSSGNTIYFGEGSWLTVV.

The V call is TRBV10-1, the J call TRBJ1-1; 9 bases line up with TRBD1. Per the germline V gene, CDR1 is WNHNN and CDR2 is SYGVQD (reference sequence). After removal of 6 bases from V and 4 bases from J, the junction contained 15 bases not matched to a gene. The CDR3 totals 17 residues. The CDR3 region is CASSPDRGSKSGTEAFF. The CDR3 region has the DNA TGCGCCAGCAGCCCGGACAGGGGTTCGAAGTCGGGCACTGAAGCTTTCTTT.